The present entry profiles one T cell receptor beta chain with its context. The antigen is undetermined. Constant-segment primers were used for 5'RACE, and the resulting TCR alpha and TCR beta cDNA libraries carried sample barcodes and UMIs. Each CDR3 protein is one row after TCRdb ran MiXCR on the 5' RACE reads. Of around 140,000 distinct CDR3 sequences listed, less than 25% are singletons. The CDR3 runs to 15 residues. After removal of 1 base from V and 8 bases from J, the junction contained 5 bases not matched to a gene. Per germline, CDR1 MGHDK and CDR2 SYGVNS. This specimen belongs to a study of T-cell memory formation after mild COVID-19. Overall study results and limits: Clones that contracted from day 15 to 85 were balanced CD4/CD8, while later expanders leaned CD4+.

The sequence came from an adult woman who had mild COVID-19 (a few samples of this study predate the infection). Cell type and time point are not known. Material for sequencing was PBMCs or a T cell subset sorted from them (not recorded which). The rearrangement joins TRBV25-1 to TRBJ2-1; 10 nucleotides align to TRBD2. CDR3: CASSEWGTSGDEQFF. The DNA for the CDR3 is TGTGCCAGCAGTGAATGGGGTACTAGCGGGGATGAGCAGTTCTTC. The full variable domain, with the rest looked up from reference TRBV25-1 and TRBJ2-1, is EADIYQTPRYLVIGTGKKITLECSQTMGHDKMYWYQQDPGMELHLIHYSYGVNSTEKGDLSSESTVSRIRTEHFPLTLESARPSHTSQYLCASSEWGTSGDEQFFGPGTRLTVL.